This entry concerns a single T cell receptor beta chain. The junction had 7 bases not matched to a gene; V was cut back by 1 base and J by 4 bases. Germline V gives CDR1 SGHVS, CDR2 FNYEAQ. The CDR3 extends over 15 amino acids. The repertoire was sequenced with immunoSEQ multiplex PCR; TCRdb's copy has only in-frame clones and lacks some. The sample consists of 150,000 to 170,000 clones, 76% of them appearing once. These data come from a study of blood T cell repertoires in COVID-19. The receptor comes from a woman at least 80 years old with acute or convalescent COVID-19. Sequences were obtained from peripheral blood. This sequence joins TRBV7-6 and TRBJ2-7, with 7 nucleotides matching TRBD2. The CDR3 is CASSLEVGGPYEQYF. As DNA, the CDR3 is TGTGCCAGCAGCTTAGAGGTGGGAGGGCCGTACGAGCAGTACTTC.